The 18 T cell receptor beta chains in this list originate from one sample, sequenced in a study of cytomegalovirus exposure and HLA in healthy donors. PCR involved 60 Vbeta and 13 Jbeta primers. The assay was immunoSEQ multiplex PCR, and TCRdb's table has in-frame clones only and misses some. Among just over 150,000 clones listed, about 88% were seen once. The sequencing input was PBMCs. The source of these receptors is a man younger than 35 in good health and CMV-seropositive.

V gene TRBV5-1 combines with J gene TRBJ2-5; D gene uncertain. The V end lost 0 bases, the J end lost 5 bases, and 5 bases lay between the germline ends. Germline V gene sequence: CDR1 SGHRS, CDR2 YFSETQ. The CDR3 totals 12 residues. Here the CDR3 DNA reads TGCGCCAGCAGCTTGGCCTTCGAGACCCAGTACTTC. Translated: CASSLAFETQYF.

The V call is TRBV12-5, the J call TRBJ1-2; perhaps TRBD1 as D (5 bases). Germline-derived CDR1 and CDR2 are LGHNT and FRNRAP. V dropped 1 base and J dropped 8 bases, with 14 bases sitting between them. The CDR3 covers 14 residues. The CDR3 nucleotides are TGTGCTAGTGGTTTGGGGGGTTGGGGCCGAGGCTACACCTTC. It encodes CASGLGGWGRGYTF.

The chain combines TRBV18 with TRBJ2-7; D is perhaps TRBD2 (5 bases). The CDR3 contains 13 residues. Germline CDR1 and CDR2: KGHSH and LQKENI. Trimming left V 4 bases short and J 3 bases short, with 10 bases between. This CDR3 is CASSQLGGYEQYF. The CDR3 DNA reads TGTGCCAGCTCACAACTAGGCGGCTACGAGCAGTACTTC.

V gene TRBV6-5 combines with J gene TRBJ1-5, with 11 bases that match TRBD1. Unmatched junction bases numbered 5, after V lost 6 bases and J lost 7 bases. This CDR3 has 14 amino acids. Germline lookup yields CDR1 MNHEY and CDR2 SVGAGI. CDR3 protein: CASRSGTGGQPQHF. Written as DNA, the CDR3 is TGTGCCAGCAGGTCCGGGACAGGGGGGCAGCCCCAGCATTTT.

The rearrangement uses TRBV7-4 and TRBJ1-5; D gene unclear. V was cut by 1 base and J by 7 bases, with 11 bases left in between. The CDR3 runs 14 residues. Germline CDR1 SGHVT, CDR2 SQSDAQ. CDR3 residues: CASSLEEGRQPQHF. The CDR3, as DNA: TGTGCCAGCAGCTTAGAGGAGGGCCGACAGCCCCAGCATTTT.

V and J are TRBV7-9 and TRBJ2-5; 12 bases are shared with TRBD2. CDR1 and CDR2 (germline): SEHNR, FQNEAQ (reference sequence). The CDR3 is 15 residues long. With V trimmed by 2 bases and J by 5 bases, 3 bases remained unmatched. This CDR3 is CASSLWTSGAETQYF. CDR3 DNA: TGTGCCAGCAGCTTATGGACTAGCGGGGCTGAGACCCAGTACTTC.

The V call is TRBV6-1, the J call TRBJ1-2; TRBD1 matches at 8 bases. The CDR3 runs 13 residues. Germline values: CDR1 MNHNS, CDR2 SASEGT. Trimming cost V 3 bases and J 4 bases; bases outside gene matches: 1. CDR3 loop: CASSETGVYGYTF. CDR3 coding DNA: TGTGCCAGCAGTGAGACAGGGGTCTATGGCTACACCTTC.

This clone was seen only a few times. This chain connects TRBV5-6 to TRBJ1-2; 9 nucleotides agree with TRBD1. This CDR3 region has 14 residues. The junction had 2 bases not matched to a gene; V was cut back by 5 bases and J by 0 bases. From germline, CDR1 is SGHDT and CDR2 YYEEEE. CDR3 sequence: CASSRQGANYGYTF. The CDR3 DNA follows: TGTGCCAGCAGTAGACAGGGGGCTAACTATGGCTACACCTTC.

V and J are TRBV20-1 and TRBJ2-7; possible D gene TRBD2, 6 bases. In germline, CDR1 is DFQATT, CDR2 SNEGSKA (reference sequence). This CDR3 region has 11 residues. V lost 3 bases and J lost 3, with 6 bases in between. The CDR3 DNA sequence: TGCAGTGCTAGGGGGGGCTACGAGCAGTACTTC. Its protein is CSARGGYEQYF.

This clone was detected once. This chain links TRBV5-4 with TRBJ2-1, with 12 bases that match TRBD2. CDR1 is SGHNT, CDR2 YYREEE, per germline (reference sequence). The CDR3 is 16 residues long. With 0 bases clipped from V and 4 bases from J, the junction kept 2 bases outside the gene matches. CDR3 coding DNA: TGTGCCAGCAGCTTGGATGGACTAGCGGGATACAATGAGCAGTTCTTC. Its translation is CASSLDGLAGYNEQFF.

The count of this clone is one. The chain recombines TRBV2 with TRBJ2-1; D is possibly TRBD2 (6 bases). Trimming cost V 7 bases and J 12 bases, with 22 bases left between them. The CDR3 spans 14 residues. Germline CDR1 and CDR2: SNHLY and FYNNEI. The CDR3 loop reads CASNPGLIGPTQFF. The CDR3, as DNA: TGTGCCAGCAACCCGGGACTGATCGGTCCTACGCAGTTCTTC.

This clone was seen a handful of times. Its ends do not fully match the called genes, so a read error is possible. The rearrangement links TRBV2 to TRBJ2-5; 11 bases align to TRBD2. CDR1 SNHLY and CDR2 FYNNEI come from the germline V gene. The CDR3 totals 12 residues. CDR3 in amino acids: CASSSSGGRPNF. The CDR3 nucleotides are TGTGCCAGCAGTTCTAGCGGGGGGCGGCCCAACTTC.

The gene calls are TRBV19 and TRBJ1-3; D call uncertain. Trimming shortened V by 2 bases and J by 5 bases, and 16 bases separated the two germline ends. The CDR3 extends over 16 amino acids. Germline CDR1 is LNHDA and CDR2 is SQIVND (reference sequence). CDR3 loop: CASSISAGVDRNTIYF. CDR3 nucleotides: TGTGCCAGTAGTATAAGTGCGGGCGTTGATAGAAACACCATATATTTT.

The J gene is TRBJ1-5, the V gene TRBV7-9; 7 positions match TRBD1. J lost 4 bases, V lost 4 bases, and 10 bases had no gene match. This CDR3 has 16 residues. CDR1 is SEHNR and CDR2 is FQNEAQ in the germline V gene (reference sequence). CDR3 in amino acids: CASSSAGTVHNQPQHF. CDR3 DNA: TGTGCCAGCAGCTCCGCCGGGACAGTCCATAATCAGCCCCAGCATTTT.

The rearrangement joins TRBV12-2 to TRBJ1-1. TRBV12-2 is marked as a pseudogene. CDR3 size: 16 residues. CDR3 nucleotide sequence: TGTGCAAGTCGCTTTCGGTCCGGCCGGGGGAACACTGAAGCTTTCTTT. This gives the protein CASRFRSGRGNTEAFF.

This clone was observed a few times. V and J are TRBV7-9 and TRBJ2-2; D not certain. The CDR3 length is 14 residues. Germline lookup yields CDR1 SEHNR and CDR2 FQNEAQ (reference sequence). The V gene lost 0 bases and the J gene lost 5 bases, with 7 bases spanning the gap. CDR3 protein: CASSLAGPTGELFF. The CDR3 coding sequence is TGTGCCAGCAGCTTAGCGGGCCCGACCGGGGAGCTGTTTTTT.

The chain is built from TRBV9 and TRBJ2-2; 9 nucleotides align to TRBD2. V gave up 5 bases and J gave up 6 bases; unmatched junction bases: 8. Looked up from germline, CDR1 is SGDLS and CDR2 is YYNGEE. CDR3 length: 15 residues. CDR3 in amino acids: CASSPSGGGAGELFF. For the CDR3, the DNA is TGTGCCAGCAGTCCCTCTGGCGGGGGGGCCGGGGAGCTGTTTTTT.

This clone was found a few times. The V call is TRBV5-1, the J call TRBJ1-3, with no clear D. CDR3 length: 15 residues. Looked up from germline, CDR1 is SGHRS and CDR2 is YFSETQ. V was shortened by 4 bases and J by 0 bases, with 11 bases between the two germline ends. For the CDR3, the DNA is TGCGCCAGCAGCCCCGGCGGGGACTCTGGAAACACCATATATTTT. Protein sequence: CASSPGGDSGNTIYF.